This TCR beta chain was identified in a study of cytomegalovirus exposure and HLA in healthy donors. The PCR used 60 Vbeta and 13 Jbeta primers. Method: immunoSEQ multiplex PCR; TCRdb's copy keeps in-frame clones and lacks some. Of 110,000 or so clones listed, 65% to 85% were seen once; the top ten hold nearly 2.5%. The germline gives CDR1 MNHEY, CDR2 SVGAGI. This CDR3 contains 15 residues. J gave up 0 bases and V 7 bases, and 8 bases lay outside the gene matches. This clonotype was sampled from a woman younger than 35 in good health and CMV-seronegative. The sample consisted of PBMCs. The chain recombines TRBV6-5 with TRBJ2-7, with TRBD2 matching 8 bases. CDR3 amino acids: CASTRGGSNSYEQYF. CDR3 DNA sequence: TGTGCCAGCACCCGGGGGGGGTCCAACTCCTACGAGCAGTACTTC.